This section outlines one T cell receptor (beta chain) sequence together with its context. The antigen remains undetermined. This sample also contains other DNA sequences that code for the same CDR3. Isolated RNA was reverse transcribed in full, so expressed TCRB transcripts were sequenced. The assay was immunoSEQ multiplex PCR, and TCRdb's table has in-frame clones only and misses some. The table includes under 250,000 clones, over 11% detected once. The data belong to a study of beta chain features in type 1 diabetes. General observations from the study: Across all four CD4+ subsets, people with type 1 diabetes showed modestly shorter TCRB CDR3s.

This receptor was identified in a man aged 30-40 years with type 1 diabetes. Material: naive CD4+ T cells from blood.

The CDR3 region is CASSQVRETQYF. The CDR3, as DNA: TGTGCCAGCAGCCAAGTCCGGGAGACCCAGTACTTC. J is TRBJ2-5 and V is TRBV14; D is unresolved. Trimming removed 1 base at V and 5 bases at J, with 5 bases between. Germline assignment: CDR1 SGHDN and CDR2 FVKESK. This CDR3 is built from 12 residues. Full variable domain (missing parts from reference TRBV14 and TRBJ2-5): EAGVTQFPSHSVIEKGQTVTLRCDPISGHDNLYWYRRVMGKEIKFLLHFVKESKQDESGMPNNRFLAERTGGTYSTLKVQPAELEDSGVYFCASSQVRETQYFGPGTRLLVL.